The clone carrying this T cell receptor beta chain was detected a few times. Its antigen is still unknown. The PCR used 60 Vbeta and 13 Jbeta primers. Original methodology: Later work found approximately 87 million unique TCR beta chains, with roughly 11 million shared. Here immunoSEQ multiplex PCR was the method, and the copy in TCRdb shows in-frame clones only, minus some. D and trimming were read from the DNA, whereas the V and J calls and clone size are those reported in that table. The sample carries 100,000 or so clones, 12% to 15% recorded once. This sample is part of a study of cytomegalovirus exposure and HLA in healthy donors. General observations from the study: A later analysis found most CMV-associated TCR beta chains apparently HLA-restricted. Fewer N-insertions (relative to the 666-donor mean) were reportedly seen in an Asian-associated ancestry cluster in a later analysis. Cytomegalovirus-associated status was assigned to about 160 TCR beta chains.

This CDR3 has 16 residues. Trimming removed 4 bases from V and 6 bases from J, with 22 bases in between. Germline values: CDR1 MNHEY, CDR2 SVGAGI. The sequencing input was PBMCs. The TCR sequence derives from a female donor in good health and CMV-seronegative. The rearrangement uses TRBV6-5 and TRBJ2-7, with a possible D match to TRBD2 (5 bases). CDR3 nucleotide sequence: TGTGCCAGCAGTTCTCTCTCGGGGAATAGGTTGGTCGAGCAGTACTTC. The encoded protein is CASSSLSGNRLVEQYF.